This passage covers 17 T cell receptor beta chains from one sample sequenced in a study of control samples from healthy donors and cancer patients. Clones were read by immunoSEQ multiplex PCR, and TCRdb kept only the in-frame ones, dropping some. The profile covers 150,000 to 200,000 clones, with around nine tenths appearing a single time and around 5% taken by the ten largest. Sequencing input: blood. The source of these receptors is a woman aged 30 to 39 in good health.

This rearrangement joins TRBV5-1 to TRBJ1-3; 7 bases fit TRBD1. Per germline, CDR1 SGHRS and CDR2 YFSETQ. The V and J ends lost 2 bases and 2 bases, in that order; junction bases with no gene match: 4. The CDR3 has 15 residues. The chain's CDR3 is CASSFDRVAGNTIYF. DNA of the CDR3: TGCGCCAGCAGCTTTGACAGGGTGGCTGGAAACACCATATATTTT.

V and J are TRBV9 and TRBJ1-2; no firm D call. CDR1 is SGDLS and CDR2 is YYNGEE in the germline V gene. Trimming took off 2 bases at V and 4 bases at J, with 12 bases between the two ends. The CDR3 contains 14 residues. The CDR3 nucleotides read TGTGCCAGCAGCGTTGCAGTTGGCGGCTATGGCTACACCTTC. Translating it yields CASSVAVGGYGYTF.

The chain combines TRBV5-1 with TRBJ2-2; D may be TRBD1 (6 bases). The germline V gene has CDR1 SGHRS and CDR2 YFSETQ. Between the trimmed V and J ends, which lost 2 bases and 8 bases, there was a span of 7 bases. The CDR3 totals 12 residues. The CDR3 region has the DNA TGCGCCAGCAGCTTAGACAGGGGGGAGCTGTTTTTT. This gives the protein CASSLDRGELFF.

V gene TRBV15 combines with J gene TRBJ2-5; TRBD1 matches at 7 bases. The CDR3 sequence is 14 residues long. J was trimmed by 2 bases and V by 0 bases; bases with no gene match: 0. CDR1 is LNHNV and CDR2 is YYDKDF in the germline V gene (reference sequence). CDR3 amino acids: CATSRDRGQETQYF. The CDR3, as DNA: TGTGCCACCAGCAGAGACAGGGGGCAAGAGACCCAGTACTTC.

The rearrangement links TRBV7-8 to TRBJ1-6; 9 positions agree with TRBD1. Germline trimming cut 8 bases from V and 5 bases from J; bases unmatched to any gene: 10. This CDR3 is built from 16 residues. Per germline, CDR1 SGHVS and CDR2 FQNEAQ. The CDR3 reads CASQLLTGGNNSPLHF. CDR3 coding DNA: TGTGCCAGCCAACTACTGACAGGGGGAAATAATTCACCCCTCCACTTT. The entire variable domain, with the rest obtained from reference TRBV7-8 and TRBJ1-6, is as follows: GAGVSQSPRYKVAKRGQDVALRCDPISGHVSLFWYQQALGQGPEFLTYFQNEAQLDKSGLPSDRFFAERPEGSVSTLKIQRTQQEDSAVYLCASQLLTGGNNSPLHFGNGTRLTVT.

A single count supports this clone. The chain is built from TRBV6-5 and TRBJ1-5; D call uncertain. This CDR3 is 12 amino acids long. Germline V CDR1 and CDR2: MNHEY, SVGAGI. Trimming stripped 6 bases from V and 4 bases from J, with 7 bases between. The CDR3 loop reads CASSNPNQPQHF. The CDR3 bases are TGTGCCAGCAGCAATCCTAATCAGCCCCAGCATTTT.

The chain employs TRBV19 and TRBJ2-5, with TRBD2 identical over 13 bases. CDR3 length equals 15 residues. CDR1 and CDR2 (germline): LNHDA, SQIVND (reference sequence). Unmatched junction bases numbered 3, after V lost 7 bases and J lost 1 base. DNA for the CDR3: TGTGCCAGTAAGGGGACTAGCGGGACCCAAGAGACCCAGTACTTC. It is translated as CASKGTSGTQETQYF.

The rearrangement links TRBV19 to TRBJ2-7; D ambiguous. The germline V gene encodes CDR1 LNHDA and CDR2 SQIVND (reference sequence). The CDR3 runs to 13 residues. Deletions cut 8 bases from V and 1 base from J, with 12 bases between. The CDR3 bases are TGTGCCAGTGCCCCCCACAGATCCTACGAGCAGTACTTC. Translated: CASAPHRSYEQYF.

This clone was counted between two and nine times. The CDR3 bases are TGTGCCATCAGGGCGGGGGTTAATGAAAAACTGTTTTTT. Protein sequence: CAIRAGVNEKLFF. This chain uses TRBV10-3 with TRBJ1-4; weak D call: TRBD1 (5 bases). Trimming stripped 6 bases from V and 4 bases from J, with 9 bases between. The V gene's germline CDR1 is ENHRY and CDR2 SYGVKD. The CDR3 has 13 amino acids.

The rearrangement uses TRBV6-5 and TRBJ2-7; 8 positions agree with TRBD2. The CDR3 runs 15 residues. Looked up from germline, CDR1 is MNHEY and CDR2 is SVGAGI. Trimming cost V 7 bases and J 4 bases; bases outside gene matches: 12. The CDR3 reads CASIRGGQTTYEQYF. CDR3 in DNA: TGTGCCAGCATTCGGGGGGGACAAACGACTTACGAGCAGTACTTC.

This clone has only one observation. The CDR3: CSASISGTYNEQFF. As DNA, the CDR3 is TGCAGTGCTAGTATCAGCGGGACCTACAATGAGCAGTTCTTC. The chain recombines TRBV20-1 with TRBJ2-1; TRBD2 aligns across 7 bases. This CDR3 is 14 amino acids long. Trimming cost V 3 bases and J 2 bases; bases outside gene matches: 4. CDR1 DFQATT and CDR2 SNEGSKA come from the germline V gene (reference sequence).

This chain joins TRBV5-1 and TRBJ2-5, with D possibly called TRBD1 or TRBD2 (5 bases each). In germline, CDR1 is SGHRS, CDR2 YFSETQ. The V and J ends lost 0 bases and 7 bases respectively, with 22 bases between them. The CDR3 contains 17 residues. The CDR3 sequence: CASSLAQEWGMGVTQYF. As DNA, the CDR3 is TGCGCCAGCAGCTTGGCGCAGGAATGGGGAATGGGGGTGACCCAGTACTTC.

This chain links TRBV2 with TRBJ1-1; D is unclear. The CDR3 sequence is 13 residues long. Germline V CDR1 and CDR2: SNHLY, FYNNEI. V was pared by 3 bases and J by 1 base, with 6 bases between. CDR3: CASSDKGNTEAFF. CDR3 DNA: TGTGCCAGCAGTGACAAGGGGAACACTGAAGCTTTCTTT.

The chain has TRBV7-6 and TRBJ1-4; no clear D gene. The CDR3 consists of 14 residues. Germline CDR1 SGHVS, CDR2 FNYEAQ. V was pared by 5 bases and J by 8 bases, with 15 bases between. In DNA, the CDR3 is TGTGCCAGCAGCCCGAGCCTTTCCCCAGAAAAACTGTTTTTT. Protein: CASSPSLSPEKLFF.

The gene calls are TRBV7-5 and TRBJ1-1. TRBV7-5 has pseudogene status. The CDR3 contains 15 residues. CDR3: CVRSPQPPSDTEAFF. In nucleotides, the CDR3 is TGTGTCAGAAGCCCCCAGCCACCAAGTGATACTGAAGCTTTCTTT.

J is TRBJ2-3 and V is TRBV19; 10 bases map to TRBD1. The CDR3 consists of 17 residues. The J segment lost 4 bases and the V segment lost 3 bases, leaving 10 bases of the junction unmatched. Germline CDR1 reads LNHDA; CDR2 reads SQIVND (reference sequence). In DNA, the CDR3 is TGTGCCAGTAGTATTGGGAGACAGGGGGCCTGGGCAGATACGCAGTATTTT. Protein product: CASSIGRQGAWADTQYF.

This clone was detected a few times. This chain connects TRBV11-2 to TRBJ1-6, with a weak D call TRBD1 (5 bases). This CDR3 region has 13 residues. The V end lost 5 bases, the J end lost 10 bases, and 12 bases lay between the germline ends. Germline V gene sequence: CDR1 SGHAT, CDR2 FQNNGV. The CDR3 loop is CASSADMGSPLHF. CDR3 coding DNA: TGTGCCAGCAGCGCGGACATGGGGTCACCCCTCCACTTT.